This T cell receptor beta chain was documented in a study of blood T cells in healthy people across ages. Study-level background: The template switching approach captured approximately one barcoded beta molecule for every two T cells.

This clonotype was seen only a few times. The target antigen is unknown. Overall study findings and caveats: Relative to aged donors, long-lived donors carried more naive CD4+ cells and displayed higher diversity.

Germline values: CDR1 KGHSH, CDR2 LQKENI. The CDR3 totals 16 residues. Trimming stripped 1 base from V and 0 bases from J, with 13 bases between. A J-beta primer mix and a sample-barcoded 5' primer were used in a second PCR of about 6 to 12 cycles. TCRdb re-called the 5' RACE reads through MiXCR, storing one row per CDR3 protein. There are about 1.6 million distinct CDR3 sequences in the sample; roughly 32% occur only once, and 11% lies in the top ten. This TCR derives from a woman aged 25-40 years in good health. The chain uses TRBV18 and TRBJ2-7, with D perhaps matching TRBD1 (6 bases). Sequenced input: blood. The DNA of the CDR3 is TGTGCCAGCTCACCACGGGGGCAGGGAAGCTCCTACGAGCAGTACTTC. Translated: CASSPRGQGSSYEQYF.